This T cell receptor beta chain was captured by sequencing in a study of blood T cells in healthy people across ages. A J-beta primer mix and a sample-barcoded 5' primer were used in a second PCR of roughly 7 to 12 cycles. TCRdb itself ran the 5' RACE reads through MiXCR, one entry per CDR3 protein. The data contain about 720,000 distinct CDR3 sequences, around a fifth of them singletons. The sequencing sample was made of blood. The TCR sequence derives from a man between 65 and 79 years old in good health.

Written as DNA, the CDR3 is TGCAGTGCTTACCCCACCTACGAGCAGTACTTC. Amino acid sequence: CSAYPTYEQYF. The gene calls are TRBV20-1 and TRBJ2-5; the D is unclear. The J call may be mistaken, given a closer DNA end match to TRBJ2-7. The CDR3 is made up of 11 amino acids. Germline CDR1 DFQATT, CDR2 SNEGSKA (reference sequence).